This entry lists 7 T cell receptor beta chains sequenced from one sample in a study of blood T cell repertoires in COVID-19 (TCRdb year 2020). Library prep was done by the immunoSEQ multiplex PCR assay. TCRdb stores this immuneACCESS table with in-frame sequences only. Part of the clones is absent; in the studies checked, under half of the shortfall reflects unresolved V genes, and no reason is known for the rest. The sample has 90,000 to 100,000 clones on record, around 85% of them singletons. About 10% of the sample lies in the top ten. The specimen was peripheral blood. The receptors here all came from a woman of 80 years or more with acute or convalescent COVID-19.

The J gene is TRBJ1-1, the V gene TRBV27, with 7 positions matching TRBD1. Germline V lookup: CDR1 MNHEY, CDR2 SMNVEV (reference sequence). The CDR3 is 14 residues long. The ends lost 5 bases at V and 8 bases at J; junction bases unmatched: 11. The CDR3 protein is CASSPEGQWLEAFF. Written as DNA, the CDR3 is TGTGCCAGCAGTCCAGAGGGACAGTGGCTCGAAGCTTTCTTT.

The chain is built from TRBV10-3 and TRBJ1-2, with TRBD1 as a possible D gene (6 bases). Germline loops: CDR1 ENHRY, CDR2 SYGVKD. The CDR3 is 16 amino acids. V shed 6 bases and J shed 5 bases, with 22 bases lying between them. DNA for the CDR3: TGTGCCATCAGGGGGGTTGGGGACACCGCTATGTATGGCTACACCTTC. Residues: CAIRGVGDTAMYGYTF.

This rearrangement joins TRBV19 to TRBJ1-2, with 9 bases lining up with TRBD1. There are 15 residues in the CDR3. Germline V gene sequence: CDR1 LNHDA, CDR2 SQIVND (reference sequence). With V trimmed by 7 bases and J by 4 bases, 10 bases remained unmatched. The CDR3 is CASMDLRDRVYGYTF. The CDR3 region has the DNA TGTGCCAGTATGGACCTGCGGGACAGGGTCTATGGCTACACCTTC. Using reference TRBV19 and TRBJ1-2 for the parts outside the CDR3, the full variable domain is DGGITQSPKYLFRKEGQNVTLSCEQNLNHDAMYWYRQDPGQGLRLIYYSQIVNDFQKGDIAEGYSVSREKKESFPLTVTSAQKNPTAFYLCASMDLRDRVYGYTFGSGTRLTVV.

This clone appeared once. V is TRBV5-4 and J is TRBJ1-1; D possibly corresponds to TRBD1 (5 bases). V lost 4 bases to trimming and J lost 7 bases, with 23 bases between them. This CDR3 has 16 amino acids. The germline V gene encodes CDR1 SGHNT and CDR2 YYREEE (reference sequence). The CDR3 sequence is CASSRGGEVGLGEAFF. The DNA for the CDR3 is TGTGCCAGCAGCCGGGGCGGGGAGGTTGGATTGGGTGAAGCTTTCTTT.

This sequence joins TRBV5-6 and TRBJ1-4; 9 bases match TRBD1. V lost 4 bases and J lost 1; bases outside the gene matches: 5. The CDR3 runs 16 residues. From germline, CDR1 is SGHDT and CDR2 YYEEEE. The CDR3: CASSPGTGITNEKLFF. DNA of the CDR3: TGTGCCAGCAGCCCCGGGACAGGGATAACTAATGAAAAACTGTTTTTT.

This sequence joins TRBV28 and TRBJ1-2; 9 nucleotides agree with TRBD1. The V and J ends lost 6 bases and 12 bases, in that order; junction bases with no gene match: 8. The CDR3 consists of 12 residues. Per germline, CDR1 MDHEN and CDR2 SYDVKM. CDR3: CASRLGTGLDTF. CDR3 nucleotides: TGTGCCAGCAGGTTAGGGACAGGGCTAGACACCTTC.

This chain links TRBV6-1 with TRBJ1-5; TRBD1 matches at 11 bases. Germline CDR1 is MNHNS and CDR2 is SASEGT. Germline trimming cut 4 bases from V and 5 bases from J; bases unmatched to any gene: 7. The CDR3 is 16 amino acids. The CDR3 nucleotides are TGTGCCAGCAGTGCCCGGACAGGGGGCGCCTATCAGCCCCAGCATTTT. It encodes CASSARTGGAYQPQHF.